This TCR beta chain was captured by sequencing in a study of blood T cell repertoires in COVID-19. Study in general: Samples of COVID-19 (acute and convalescent) were obtained from the United States, Italy and Spain. Sample material is recorded as cDNA or gDNA derived from T cells, B-cell-depleted T cells, or PBMCs.

Germline CDR1 reads SGHRS; CDR2 reads YFSETQ. The CDR3 is 13 amino acids. V trimming: 1 base; J trimming: 6 bases; junction bases outside the gene matches: 2. As originally analysed: Reference gene primer amplification gave nucleated cell count estimates. Clones were sequenced by immunoSEQ multiplex PCR, and TCRdb holds only the in-frame ones, with some missing. That table furnishes V, J and clone size, whereas the DNA furnished D and trimming. This table has under 300,000 clones, roughly 82% appearing once. Sequencing input: peripheral blood. V usage is TRBV5-1 and J usage is TRBJ1-2; 8 nucleotides align to TRBD1. The sequence was obtained from a woman of 80 years or more with active or convalescent COVID-19. For the CDR3, the DNA is TGCGCCAGCAGCTTGTCAGGGGGCCATGGCTACACCTTC. It translates to CASSLSGGHGYTF.